A single sample gave rise to the 20 T cell receptor beta chains below, sequenced in a study of blood T cell repertoires in COVID-19. The data were produced by immunoSEQ multiplex PCR, yet TCRdb's version contains in-frame clones alone and is incomplete. Of roughly 220,000 clones listed, around 81% are singletons. The sequenced sample consisted of peripheral blood. The receptors stem from a woman aged 60 to 75 with acute or convalescent COVID-19.

The gene calls are TRBV29-1 and TRBJ1-1; D remains unclear. V was trimmed by 5 bases and J by 2 bases, leaving 12 bases between them. Germline CDR1 reads SQVTM; CDR2 reads ANQGSEA. CDR3 length: 13 residues. In DNA, the CDR3 is TGCAGCGTTAAGTCAGGACTTAACACTGAAGCTTTCTTT. Protein: CSVKSGLNTEAFF.

This clone was detected only once. This chain joins TRBV2 and TRBJ1-4; D gene ambiguous. The CDR3 spans 14 residues. The germline V gene encodes CDR1 SNHLY and CDR2 FYNNEI. V dropped 1 base and J dropped 5 bases, with 8 bases sitting between them. The CDR3 sequence is CASSEELYNEKLFF. The CDR3 DNA is TGTGCCAGCAGTGAAGAACTTTACAATGAAAAACTGTTTTTT.

V usage is TRBV7-3 and J usage is TRBJ2-1, with D tentatively TRBD2 (7 bases). Germline V lookup: CDR1 SGHTA, CDR2 FQGTGA. V was shortened by 1 base and J by 9 bases, with 13 bases between the two germline ends. CDR3 length equals 14 residues. The CDR3 is CASSLRGGQREQFF. CDR3 DNA: TGTGCCAGCAGCTTAAGGGGGGGCCAGCGTGAGCAGTTCTTC. The full variable domain, rest sourced from reference TRBV7-3 and TRBJ2-1, is GAGVSQTPSNKVTEKGKYVELRCDPISGHTALYWYRQSLGQGPEFLIYFQGTGAADDSGLPNDRFFAVRPEGSVSTLKIQRTERGDSAVYLCASSLRGGQREQFFGPGTRLTVL.

The V call is TRBV2, the J call TRBJ1-1; possibly TRBD1 for D (6 bases). Germline CDR1 is SNHLY and CDR2 is FYNNEI. This CDR3 contains 13 residues. The ends were cut back, 6 bases at V and 1 base at J, with 9 bases in the middle. CDR3 in amino acids: CASSQQGNTEAFF. The DNA for the CDR3 is TGTGCCAGCAGCCAACAGGGGAACACTGAAGCTTTCTTT.

The genes are TRBV15 and TRBJ2-1; tentatively, D is TRBD2 (5 bases). CDR1 is LNHNV, CDR2 YYDKDF, per germline (reference sequence). With 5 bases removed from V and 0 bases from J, the gap between germline ends came to 8 bases. This CDR3 region has 14 residues. This chain's CDR3 is CATSGLGSYNEQFF. The CDR3 coding sequence is TGTGCCACCAGCGGACTTGGCTCCTACAATGAGCAGTTCTTC.

The V call is TRBV2, the J call TRBJ2-3, with TRBD1 as a possible D gene (7 bases). The CDR3 runs 14 residues. Trimming pared 7 bases from V and 4 bases from J, leaving 15 bases between. The germline V gene has CDR1 SNHLY and CDR2 FYNNEI. In nucleotides, the CDR3 is TGTGCCAGCAACTTTCAGGGGGGCGCAGATACGCAGTATTTT. Its translation: CASNFQGGADTQYF.

The V call is TRBV5-1, the J call TRBJ1-1; D not resolved. Germline assignment: CDR1 SGHRS and CDR2 YFSETQ. V gave up 2 bases and J gave up 4 bases, with 12 bases separating them. This CDR3 comprises 14 residues. The CDR3 is CASSLGGSSTEAFF. CDR3 in DNA: TGCGCCAGCAGCTTAGGCGGTTCTTCCACTGAAGCTTTCTTT.

V and J are TRBV3-1 (or the pseudogene TRBV3-2) and TRBJ1-4; D is undetermined. The V gene's germline CDR1 is LGHDT and CDR2 YNNKEL (reference sequence). The V end lost 1 base, the J end lost 7 bases, and 13 bases lay between the germline ends. The CDR3 length is 15 residues. Written as DNA, the CDR3 is TGTGCCAGCAGCCAAGTTTTGACGGGAAGTGAAAAACTGTTTTTT. It translates to CASSQVLTGSEKLFF.

The J gene is TRBJ2-7, the V gene TRBV12-5; D is perhaps TRBD1 (6 bases). Germline CDR1 is LGHNT and CDR2 is FRNRAP. V was cut by 6 bases and J by 1 base, with 22 bases left in between. The CDR3 extends over 17 amino acids. The CDR3 coding sequence is TGTGCTAGTGGGCGGACCCGGGACACACAACCATCCTACGAGCAGTACTTC. This encodes CASGRTRDTQPSYEQYF.

This clone was detected once. J is TRBJ2-5 and V is TRBV5-4; 9 nucleotides align to TRBD2. The CDR3 is 15 residues long. The trim removed 5 bases at V and 5 bases at J, leaving 10 bases unmatched. Germline V lookup: CDR1 SGHNT, CDR2 YYREEE (reference sequence). Written as DNA, the CDR3 is TGTGCCAGCAGTCTAGGTAGCGGGGGAGTGGAGACCCAGTACTTC. As protein: CASSLGSGGVETQYF.

This clone was recorded only once. The CDR3 bases are TGTGCCAGCAGAGCACCGGGACAGGGTTATGGCTACACCTTC. Its translation is CASRAPGQGYGYTF. The genes are TRBV5-6 and TRBJ1-2; 9 bases are a match to TRBD1. Germline V gives CDR1 SGHDT, CDR2 YYEEEE. The CDR3 length is 14 residues. V lost 5 bases, J lost 5 bases, and 7 bases stayed unmatched.

CDR3 sequence reads: CASSPPILDRIFSYEQYF. The CDR3 region has the DNA TGTGCCAGCTCACCACCGATTCTGGACAGAATCTTCTCCTACGAGCAGTACTTC. The genes are TRBV18 and TRBJ2-7; D perhaps matches TRBD1 (6 bases). The length of the CDR3 is 18 residues. V was shortened by 0 bases and J by 0 bases, with 18 bases between the two germline ends. CDR1 is KGHSH, CDR2 LQKENI, per germline.

A single count supports this clone. The chain recombines TRBV15 with TRBJ2-7; tentative D call: TRBD2 (5 bases). CDR1 is LNHNV, CDR2 YYDKDF, per germline (reference sequence). Trimming cost V 0 bases and J 0 bases, with 6 bases left between them. The length of the CDR3 is 14 residues. CDR3 sequence reads: CATSREEGSYEQYF. As DNA, the CDR3 is TGTGCCACCAGCAGAGAAGAGGGCTCCTACGAGCAGTACTTC.

The chain employs TRBV2 and TRBJ2-7; D perhaps matches TRBD1 (6 bases). This CDR3 is 16 amino acids long. CDR1 and CDR2 from the germline V gene are SNHLY and FYNNEI. Trimming removed 4 bases from V and 1 base from J, with 17 bases in between. The CDR3 DNA is TGTGCCAGCAGTGCTCGTACCGGGACAACTTCCTACGAGCAGTACTTC. Residues: CASSARTGTTSYEQYF.

V usage is TRBV4-1 and J usage is TRBJ2-5, with TRBD2 matching 15 bases. V dropped 3 bases and J dropped 2; count of bases not matched to a gene: 7. In germline, CDR1 is MGHRA, CDR2 YSYEKL. CDR3 length: 18 amino acids. DNA for the CDR3: TGCGCCAGCAGCCACCGGACTAGCGGGGGGGCCGGACAAGAGACCCAGTACTTC. Its translation: CASSHRTSGGAGQETQYF.

The chain recombines TRBV29-1 with TRBJ2-1, with TRBD2 matching over 9 bases. The CDR3 sequence is 13 residues long. Germline CDR1 is SQVTM and CDR2 is ANQGSEA. Trimming at V came to 6 bases and at J to 1 base, leaving 1 base not matched to a gene. The DNA of the CDR3 is TGCAGCGTGGCGGGGGGGTCCTACAATGAGCAGTTCTTC. This sequence encodes CSVAGGSYNEQFF.

The table lists this clone with a few counts. The genes are TRBV11-2 and TRBJ1-1, with 8 nucleotides matching TRBD1. V shed 4 bases, J shed 3 bases, and the junction held 4 bases outside the gene matches. The CDR3 loop spans 14 amino acids. The germline CDR1 and CDR2 sequences are SGHAT and FQNNGV. The DNA of the CDR3 is TGTGCCAGCAGCTCCGACAGGGGATACACTGAAGCTTTCTTT. Translating gives CASSSDRGYTEAFF.

This clone appeared a few times. The chain employs TRBV12-3 or TRBV12-4 and TRBJ1-6, with D unclear. The CDR3 is 13 residues long. Trimming cost V 3 bases and J 6 bases, with 6 bases left between them. CDR3 sequence: CASSLLFNSPLHF. The DNA of the CDR3 is TGTGCCAGCAGTTTGTTATTTAATTCACCCCTCCACTTT.

This sequence joins TRBV6-5 and TRBJ2-2; no reliable D call. Per the germline V gene, CDR1 is MNHEY and CDR2 is SVGAGI. The CDR3 consists of 11 residues. V lost 10 bases to trimming and J lost 5 bases, with 8 bases between them. CDR3 amino acids: CANTSTGELFF. The CDR3 bases are TGTGCCAATACATCGACCGGGGAGCTGTTTTTT.

This chain joins TRBV5-1 and TRBJ1-2; D is unclear. V was cut by 4 bases and J by 4 bases, with 11 bases left in between. Germline-derived CDR1 and CDR2 are SGHRS and YFSETQ. CDR3 length: 13 amino acids. DNA of the CDR3: TGCGCCAGCAGCGTAGCGGGAAGCTATGGCTACACCTTC. Translated, it gives CASSVAGSYGYTF.